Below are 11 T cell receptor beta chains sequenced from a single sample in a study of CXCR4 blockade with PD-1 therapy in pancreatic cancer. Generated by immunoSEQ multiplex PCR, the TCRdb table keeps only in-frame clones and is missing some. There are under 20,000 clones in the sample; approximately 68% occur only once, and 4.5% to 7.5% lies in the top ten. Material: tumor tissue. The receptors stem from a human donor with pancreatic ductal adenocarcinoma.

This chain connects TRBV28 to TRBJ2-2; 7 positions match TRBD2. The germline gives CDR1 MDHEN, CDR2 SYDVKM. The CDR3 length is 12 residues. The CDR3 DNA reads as TGTGCTGTTGGGCGGGAGACCGGGGAGCTGTTTTTT. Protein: CAVGRETGELFF.

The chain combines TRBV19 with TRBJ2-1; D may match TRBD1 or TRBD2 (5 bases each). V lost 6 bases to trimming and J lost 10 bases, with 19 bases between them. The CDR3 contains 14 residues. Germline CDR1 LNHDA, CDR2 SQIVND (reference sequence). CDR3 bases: TGTGCCAGTAGGGGGGAGAGGTACCCCAAGGAGCAGTTCTTC. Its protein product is CASRGERYPKEQFF. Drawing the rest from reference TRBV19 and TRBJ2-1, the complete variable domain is DGGITQSPKYLFRKEGQNVTLSCEQNLNHDAMYWYRQDPGQGLRLIYYSQIVNDFQKGDIAEGYSVSREKKESFPLTVTSAQKNPTAFYLCASRGERYPKEQFFGPGTRLTVL.

CDR3 bases: TGTGCCACCAGCAGAGATGTGTCCAGCTATGGCTACACCTTC. Protein sequence: CATSRDVSSYGYTF. The chain links TRBV15 to TRBJ1-2; D is undetermined. With 0 bases removed from V and 4 bases from J, the gap between germline ends came to 9 bases. The CDR3 has 14 residues. Germline-derived CDR1 and CDR2 are LNHNV and YYDKDF (reference sequence).

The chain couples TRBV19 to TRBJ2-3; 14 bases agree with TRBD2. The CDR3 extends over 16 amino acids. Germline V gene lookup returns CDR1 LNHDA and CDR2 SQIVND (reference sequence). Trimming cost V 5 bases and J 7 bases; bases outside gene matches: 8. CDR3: CASSATGTSGRYTQYF. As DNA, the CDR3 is TGTGCCAGTAGTGCAACCGGGACTAGCGGGAGATATACGCAGTATTTT.

The CDR3 sequence: CASSSTGLPLQYF. The CDR3 region has the DNA TGTGCCAGCAGTTCGACGGGCCTCCCACTTCAGTACTTC. V gene TRBV28 combines with J gene TRBJ2-7, with no clear D. V was cut by 4 bases and J by 10 bases, with 17 bases left in between. There are 13 residues in the CDR3. Germline-derived CDR1 and CDR2 are MDHEN and SYDVKM.

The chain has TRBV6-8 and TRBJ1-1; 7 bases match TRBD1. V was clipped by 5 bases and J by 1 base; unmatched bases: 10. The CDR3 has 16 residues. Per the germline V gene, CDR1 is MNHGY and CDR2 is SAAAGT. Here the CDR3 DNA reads TGTGCCAGCAGTCTACCCACAGGGGCACGGAACACTGAAGCTTTCTTT. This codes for CASSLPTGARNTEAFF.

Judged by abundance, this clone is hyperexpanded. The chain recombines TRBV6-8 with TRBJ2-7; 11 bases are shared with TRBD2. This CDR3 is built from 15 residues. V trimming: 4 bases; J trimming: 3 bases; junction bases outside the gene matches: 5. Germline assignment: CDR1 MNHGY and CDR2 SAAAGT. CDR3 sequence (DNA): TGTGCCAGCAGTTCCCGACTAGCGGGACTCTACGAGCAGTACTTC. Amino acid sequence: CASSSRLAGLYEQYF.

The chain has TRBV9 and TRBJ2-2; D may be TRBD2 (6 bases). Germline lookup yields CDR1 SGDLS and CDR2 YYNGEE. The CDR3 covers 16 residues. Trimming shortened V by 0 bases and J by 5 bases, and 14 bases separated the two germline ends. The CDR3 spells CASSVGVLASTGELFF. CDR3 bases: TGTGCCAGCAGCGTAGGAGTGCTAGCGAGTACCGGGGAGCTGTTTTTT.

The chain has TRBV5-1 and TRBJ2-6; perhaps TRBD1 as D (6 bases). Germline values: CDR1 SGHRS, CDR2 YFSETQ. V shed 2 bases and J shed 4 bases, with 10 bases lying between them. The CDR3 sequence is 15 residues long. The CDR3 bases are TGCGCCAGCAGCTTAGAGGGGGTCGGGGCCAACGTCCTGACTTTC. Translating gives CASSLEGVGANVLTF.

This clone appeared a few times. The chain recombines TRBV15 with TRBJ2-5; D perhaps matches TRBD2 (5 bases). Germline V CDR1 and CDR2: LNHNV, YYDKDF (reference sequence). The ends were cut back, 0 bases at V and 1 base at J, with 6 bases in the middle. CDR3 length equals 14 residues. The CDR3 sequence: CATSRDRGQETQYF. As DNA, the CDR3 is TGTGCCACCAGCAGAGATCGGGGCCAAGAGACCCAGTACTTC.

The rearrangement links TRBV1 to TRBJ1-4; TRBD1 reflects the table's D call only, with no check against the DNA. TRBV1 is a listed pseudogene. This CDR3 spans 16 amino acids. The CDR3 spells CASSQEGGGTPQKLFF. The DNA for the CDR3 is TGCGCCAGCAGCCAAGAAGGGGGTGGCACTCCCCAAAAACTGTTTTTT.